This T cell receptor beta chain was identified during a study of T cell repertoires in cytomegalovirus infection. Study conclusions and caveats: CMV carriers with the relevant HLA were identified by cumulative public TCR beta family frequency.

TCRdb used MiXCR to reprocess the reads, holding one entry per CDR3 protein. The sample includes some 700,000 distinct CDR3 sequences, 35% to 40% seen only once; the top ten take 2.5% to 3.5%. To note about this clonotype: Its antigen remains unknown.

This TCR was recovered from a human donor in good health (CMV status not recorded). Some clones in this sample may be carry-over from other donors' samples. Material for sequencing was PBMCs.

The CDR3 DNA follows: TGCAGCGTTGGACAGGGAGATGGCTACACCTTC. Residues: CSVGQGDGYTF. J is TRBJ1-2 and V is TRBV29-1; 7 bases agree with TRBD1. The CDR3 sequence is 11 residues long. Germline lookup yields CDR1 SQVTM and CDR2 ANQGSEA. V trimming: 4 bases; J trimming: 6 bases; junction bases outside the gene matches: 2. The variable domain in full, completed from reference TRBV29-1 and TRBJ1-2, reads SAVISQKPSRDICQRGTSLTIQCQVDSQVTMMFWYRQQPGQSLTLIATANQGSEATYESGFVIDKFPISRPNLTFSTLTVSNMSPEDSSIYLCSVGQGDGYTFGSGTRLTVV.